This T cell receptor (beta chain) derives from a study of blood T cell repertoires in COVID-19. Germline V gene data show CDR1 as SGDLS and CDR2 as YYNGEE. This CDR3 spans 20 amino acids. The ends lost 4 bases at V and 0 bases at J; junction bases unmatched: 19. The table came from immunoSEQ multiplex PCR; TCRdb's copy has only in-frame clones and leaves some out. The sample has tens of thousands of clones, around 70% seen once. This receptor was taken from a man in his 70s with acute or convalescent COVID-19. The chain couples TRBV9 to TRBJ2-7; 10 bases are shared with TRBD2. The sample was peripheral blood. The CDR3 here is CASSRQGSASGSLSSYEQYF. CDR3 nucleotide sequence: TGTGCCAGCAGCCGACAGGGATCGGCTAGCGGGAGCCTAAGCTCCTACGAGCAGTACTTC.